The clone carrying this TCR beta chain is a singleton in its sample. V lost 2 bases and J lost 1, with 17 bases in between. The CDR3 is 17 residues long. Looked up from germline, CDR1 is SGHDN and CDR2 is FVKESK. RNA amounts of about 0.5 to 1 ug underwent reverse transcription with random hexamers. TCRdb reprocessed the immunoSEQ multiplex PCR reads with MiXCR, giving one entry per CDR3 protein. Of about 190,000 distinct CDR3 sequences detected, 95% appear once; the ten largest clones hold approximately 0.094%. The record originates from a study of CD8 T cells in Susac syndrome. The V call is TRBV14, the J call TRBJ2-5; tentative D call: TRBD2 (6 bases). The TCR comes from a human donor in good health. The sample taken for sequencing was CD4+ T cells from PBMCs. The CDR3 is CASSQRTMLGLQETQYF. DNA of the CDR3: TGTGCCAGCAGCCAACGGACTATGTTGGGCCTCCAAGAGACCCAGTACTTC.